This T cell receptor (beta chain) was captured by sequencing in a study of patients and donors after allogeneic stem cell transplantation. MiXCR was run by TCRdb on the RT-PCR reads, yielding one entry per CDR3 protein. The sample holds 390,000 or so distinct CDR3 sequences; roughly 16% are singletons and the top ten take just over 7%. Germline V lookup: CDR1 DFQATT, CDR2 SNEGSKA (reference sequence). This CDR3 has 12 amino acids. V shed 6 bases and J shed 1 base, with 9 bases lying between them. This clonotype has only a few counts. Sequenced material: blood, either unsorted or a sorted T cell fraction (not recorded which). This sequence was found in a human donor who was either an allogeneic HSCT recipient or a stem cell or donor lymphocyte infusion donor (not recorded which). It is not recorded whose cells these are; they may come from a transplant donor. V is TRBV20-1 and J is TRBJ1-1, with D possibly TRBD1 on 6 matching bases. The CDR3 nucleotides are TGCAGTGCCGGACAGACGAACACTGAAGCTTTCTTT. It translates to CSAGQTNTEAFF.